The 9 T cell receptor beta chains below were found in one sample sequenced in a study of blood T cell repertoires in COVID-19. Libraries were prepared by immunoSEQ multiplex PCR; TCRdb keeps only in-frame clonotypes and omits some of them. The sample lists 160,000 or so clones; roughly nine tenths were seen once. Sequencing was performed on peripheral blood. These receptors were taken from a woman in her seventies with acute or convalescent COVID-19.

As DNA, the CDR3 is TGTGCCAGCAGTCGGACAGGGAGTACTAATGAAAAACTGTTTTTT. Residues: CASSRTGSTNEKLFF. This chain uses TRBV6-5 with TRBJ1-4; 8 nucleotides align to TRBD1. The J segment lost 2 bases and the V segment lost 5 bases, leaving 4 bases of the junction unmatched. Germline lookup yields CDR1 MNHEY and CDR2 SVGAGI. The length of the CDR3 is 15 residues.

This rearrangement joins TRBV6-5 to TRBJ2-4; 9 nucleotides agree with TRBD2. CDR3 length equals 15 residues. Germline trimming cut 5 bases from V and 7 bases from J; bases unmatched to any gene: 9. Germline CDR1 MNHEY, CDR2 SVGAGI. The CDR3, as DNA: TGTGCCAGCAGTCTTAGCGGGAGCGGAAAGAACATTCAGTACTTC. Translating it yields CASSLSGSGKNIQYF.

The DNA of the CDR3 is TGTGCCATCAGTGAGTCAGGGGGACCTAACTATGGCTACACCTTC. It specifies CAISESGGPNYGYTF. V gene TRBV10-3 combines with J gene TRBJ1-2, with D maybe TRBD1 (6 bases). Germline CDR1 reads ENHRY; CDR2 reads SYGVKD. Trimming left V 0 bases short and J 0 bases short, with 8 bases between. The CDR3 runs to 15 residues.

The chain employs TRBV15 and TRBJ2-7, with TRBD2 matching over 7 bases. The CDR3 is made up of 14 amino acids. The V gene's germline CDR1 is LNHNV and CDR2 YYDKDF (reference sequence). Trimming cost V 6 bases and J 4 bases; bases outside gene matches: 9. The CDR3 nucleotides are TGTGCCACCAGTATGGGAGGGCACCAATACGAGCAGTACTTC. Translated: CATSMGGHQYEQYF.

The V gene is TRBV9, the J gene TRBJ2-5, with D possibly being TRBD2 (5 bases). The germline V and J ends were trimmed by 3 bases and 7 bases, with 13 bases remaining between them. The germline CDR1 and CDR2 sequences are SGDLS and YYNGEE. This CDR3 has 13 residues. The CDR3 loop reads CASSAGVPGTQYF. The CDR3 nucleotides read TGTGCCAGCAGCGCCGGGGTCCCCGGGACCCAGTACTTC.

The V gene is TRBV7-8, the J gene TRBJ2-5; D is undetermined. V lost 4 bases to trimming and J lost 2 bases, with 11 bases between them. The CDR3 runs to 14 residues. Germline V gives CDR1 SGHVS, CDR2 FQNEAQ. In nucleotides, the CDR3 is TGTGCCAGCAGCTCCCGACTGGGTCAAGAGACCCAGTACTTC. This codes for CASSSRLGQETQYF. Using reference TRBV7-8 and TRBJ2-5 for the parts outside the CDR3, the full variable domain is GAGVSQSPRYKVAKRGQDVALRCDPISGHVSLFWYQQALGQGPEFLTYFQNEAQLDKSGLPSDRFFAERPEGSVSTLKIQRTQQEDSAVYLCASSSRLGQETQYFGPGTRLLVL.

The chain recombines TRBV6-5 with TRBJ2-3, with 14 bases identical to TRBD2. This CDR3 has 15 residues. CDR1 and CDR2 (germline): MNHEY, SVGAGI. V lost 6 bases, J lost 2 bases, and 1 base stayed unmatched. CDR3 in amino acids: CASRGLAGVTDTQYF. CDR3 bases: TGTGCCAGCAGGGGACTAGCGGGGGTCACAGATACGCAGTATTTT.

DNA of the CDR3: TGTGCCAGTAGTATGGGACTAGCGGGAGGTTATGAGCAGTTCTTC. It codes for CASSMGLAGGYEQFF. This chain connects TRBV19 to TRBJ2-1; 15 bases align to TRBD2. V lost 3 bases and J lost 8; bases outside the gene matches: 2. Germline values: CDR1 LNHDA, CDR2 SQIVND (reference sequence). The CDR3 is 15 residues long.

This chain links TRBV7-2 with TRBJ1-2; weak D call: TRBD1 (5 bases). Trimming cost V 2 bases and J 1 base, with 11 bases left between them. Germline V gene lookup returns CDR1 SGHTA and CDR2 FQGNSA. This CDR3 spans 15 amino acids. DNA for the CDR3: TGTGCCAGCAGCTTAAATTTGGGGGGTAACTATGGCTACACCTTC. Translating it yields CASSLNLGGNYGYTF. Supplemented by reference TRBV7-2 and TRBJ1-2, the full variable domain reads GAGVSQSPSNKVTEKGKDVELRCDPISGHTALYWYRQSLGQGLEFLIYFQGNSAPDKSGLPSDRFSAERTGGSVSTLTIQRTQQEDSAVYLCASSLNLGGNYGYTFGSGTRLTVV.